This T cell receptor (beta chain) originates from a study of shared clonotypes between healthy human individuals. Across the study: Donor ages ranged 18 to 49 years: a couple of women, a few men. Study-level points and caveats: Clonotype sharing among donors likely depends on sequencing depth.

Researchers divided each subset's genomic DNA evenly across several immunoSEQ plates. Replicate PCRs from sorted subsets contained around 200 ng DNA, which is around 29,000 T cell genomes. The data were produced by immunoSEQ multiplex PCR, yet TCRdb's version contains in-frame clones alone and is incomplete. The table has around 580,000 clones, 95% to 98% seen once. Turning to this clone: No antigen is known for it.

CD45RO-negative CD8 cells positively selected for CCR7 made up the naive population, which excluded terminally differentiated effector memory CD45RA+ cells. There are 15 residues in the CDR3. The V gene lost 4 bases and the J gene lost 4 bases, with 14 bases spanning the gap. Germline V gives CDR1 MRHNA, CDR2 SNTAGT. Sequenced input: naive CD8+ T cells sorted from blood. The sequence was obtained from a man aged 30 to 39 in good health. The V call is TRBV6-4, the J call TRBJ2-1, with D perhaps TRBD2 (6 bases). The DNA of the CDR3 is TGTGCCAGCAGTGCCGGACTACCACCATACAATGAGCAGTTCTTC. Translated, it gives CASSAGLPPYNEQFF.